This T cell receptor beta chain originates from a study of T cell repertoires in cytomegalovirus infection. MiXCR, run by TCRdb on the reads, gives a single entry per CDR3 protein. Of some 97,000 distinct CDR3 sequences in the sample, about 22% are singletons; the top ten hold approximately 39%. The ends were cut back, 0 bases at V and 2 bases at J, with 11 bases in the middle. CDR3 size: 15 residues. Germline loops: CDR1 MNHEY, CDR2 SVGEGT. This clonotype was counted between two and nine times. The material sequenced was CD8+ T cells from PBMCs. This TCR came from a human donor in good health (CMV status not recorded). Some clones in this sample may be carry-over from other donors' samples. The chain has TRBV6-2 or TRBV6-3 and TRBJ2-7, with a tentative D call TRBD2 (5 bases). DNA of the CDR3: TGTGCCAGCAGTTACTCGATGCGGGTCCCCTACGAGCAGTACTTC. Translating it yields CASSYSMRVPYEQYF.